This TCR beta chain was retrieved from a study of response to subunit inactivated influenza vaccine. Points from the study as a whole: Seasonal influenza vaccination, on each occasion, was suggested by the authors to recruit few new T cells.

Germline lookup yields CDR1 LNHNV and CDR2 YYDKDF (reference sequence). V lost 1 base and J 2 bases, leaving 8 bases between the germline ends. The CDR3 consists of 14 residues. This clonotype was observed a few times. Antigen unknown. Via MiXCR, TCRdb re-called the RT-PCR reads, giving one row per CDR3 protein. The sample records 630,000 or so distinct CDR3 sequences, approximately 14% being singletons. The material was PBMCs from blood, obtained 11 to 12 days after vaccination. The receptor comes from a man aged 50-59 years who received an inactivated influenza vaccine. The chain couples TRBV15 to TRBJ2-5; D is unresolved. The CDR3 sequence: CATSRARVQETQYF. The CDR3 region has the DNA TGTGCCACCAGCAGAGCTCGGGTACAAGAGACCCAGTACTTC.